This T cell receptor beta chain was identified in a study of shared clonotypes between healthy human individuals. Overall study: The composition of the donors was a couple of women and a few men aged 18 to 49.

This clone was counted only a few times. Its antigen is not identified. General study results and limits: Among donors, the sharing of clonotypes was expected to be influenced by sequencing depth.

Genomic DNA belonging to each subset was distributed in equal measure over several immunoSEQ plates. Produced via immunoSEQ multiplex PCR; TCRdb's table is partial and in-frame only. The sample has some 1,100,000 clones; approximately 78% are singletons. CDR3 size: 13 residues. V lost 0 bases, J lost 3 bases, and 5 bases lay in between. Germline-derived CDR1 and CDR2 are SGHAT and FQNNGV. Sequences were obtained from memory CD4+ T cells from PBMCs. Subset of the sample: CD45RA-negative fraction. This rearrangement joins TRBV11-2 to TRBJ1-1; D gene unclear. The TCR comes from a man in his late teens or twenties in good health. Some clones in this sample may be carry-over from other donors' samples. DNA for the CDR3: TGTGCCAGCAGCTTAGACGAGGACACTGAAGCTTTCTTT. Its protein is CASSLDEDTEAFF. Full variable domain (remainder filled in from reference TRBV11-2 and TRBJ1-1): EAGVAQSPRYKIIEKRQSVAFWCNPISGHATLYWYQQILGQGPKLLIQFQNNGVVDDSQLPKDRFSAERLKGVDSTLKIQPAKLEDSAVYLCASSLDEDTEAFFGQGTRLTVV.